This TCR beta chain comes out of a study of T cells after posttransplantation cyclophosphamide. Clones were sequenced by immunoSEQ multiplex PCR, and TCRdb holds only the in-frame ones, with some missing. The sample presents about 12,000 clones, none singletons. General study findings and limits: Donor-recipient repertoire similarity was low at 1-2 months, rising over year one. Blood and skin or GI T cell repertoires showed limited TRB overlap.

Germline CDR1 is SGHDN and CDR2 is FVKESK. Trimming left V 2 bases short and J 4 bases short, with 12 bases between. CDR3 length: 15 amino acids. Cyclophosphamide on days +3 and +4 followed busulfan-fludarabine conditioning and a marrow graft. In its sample, this clone was seen many times. The antigen remains unidentified. This sample comprised PBMCs, obtained after allogeneic stem cell transplant with posttransplant cyclophosphamide. The chain joins TRBV14 to TRBJ2-1, with a weak D call TRBD1 (6 bases). This clonotype originated in a female patient between 40 and 50 years old who received an allogeneic stem cell transplant from a related donor, was CMV-positive, and had acute GVHD only. Some of the T cells might come from the graft donor. This CDR3 reads CASSQTGRGYNEQFF. DNA of the CDR3: TGTGCCAGCAGCCAAACAGGGAGAGGGTACAATGAGCAGTTCTTC.